The entry that follows covers one T cell receptor beta chain sequence. Its antigen remains undetermined. Nothing much larger sits one base from this clone, and base qualities are not available. For the CD8 naive samples, CD45RO-negative cells were positively selected for CCR7, yielding a CD45RA+CCR7+ population from which TemRA cells were excluded. The donors were healthy, HIV-negative adults who had no recently reported acute infections or vaccinations. All donors were Caucasian adults living in Nashville, Tennessee, USA. Blood was collected by leukapheresis, and PBMCs were isolated by Ficoll-Histopaque density gradient centrifugation and then cryopreserved in liquid nitrogen vapor phase. Analytical flow cytometry was used to check the purity and quantity of every magnetically sorted T cell population. Each sorted fraction had its genomic DNA isolated and then quantified by UV absorbance on a Nanodrop 2000c.

TCR CDR3 regions were amplified from genomic DNA by multiplex PCR using the deep immunoSEQ assay. Extracted genomic DNA from each cell subset was distributed evenly across all wells of several immunoSEQ 96-well plates, and each plate was treated as a replicate. For sorted subsets, roughly 190 ng of genomic DNA, equivalent to 30,000 or so T cell genomes, went into each replicate PCR. Purified libraries were measured with a Qubit 3.0 fluorometer, size-checked on a Bioanalyzer 2100, and measured again with the KAPA Library Quantification kit. Every immunoSEQ 96-well plate was sequenced on a separate single-read 150-cycle Illumina NextSeq 550 flow cell. The source study handled its data this way. Because the immunoSEQ output held only junctional sequences and lacked quality scores, the filtering could not match the filtering applied to full-length reads. Sequences were annotated with PyIR, a Python wrapper for IgBLAST v1.9, and V/J genes and CDR3 were assigned using IMGT germline references. Reads were filtered out if the reads had weak V/J assignments (E-value above 1e-6), no CDR3, stop codons, out-of-frame junctions, or ambiguous translated residues. V3J clonotypes were defined as sequences sharing an identical inferred V gene, J gene, and CDR3 amino acid sequence. Percentage overlap between repertoires was computed as shared unique clonotypes divided by the size of the smaller repertoire. Repertoire richness was assessed with RTK rarefaction, the Chao1 estimator, and Recon v2.1 estimates of unobserved clonotypes. For all TCRbeta clonotypes obtained by the gDNA method from four donors, generation probabilities were computed with OLGA. In its TCRdb copy, this immuneACCESS table keeps in-frame sequences only and misses some clones. Where compared with another copy, unresolved V genes explain less than half of these, and the others have no known cause. Clonal size and the V and J genes are those of that table, whereas D and trimming came from the DNA. For this sample the table gives some 1,900,000 clones, of which roughly 95% were detected only once. The top ten constitute around 1.2% of the sample.

The entry originates in a study of shared clonotypes between healthy human individuals (dated by TCRdb to the early 2020s). Some background on the complete study: The cohort included three men and a couple of women between 18 and 49 years of age. For each donor, three plates each were used for CD4 naive and CD4 memory, two plates were used for CD8 naive, and one plate was used for CD8 memory. The study deeply sequenced blood TCR repertoires of about 5 healthy adults to estimate repertoire size and the extent of clonotype sharing between individuals. Libraries were prepared and TCR repertoires were sequenced by different laboratories using diverse techniques, in order to increase sequencing depth and limit assay-specific biases. Leukapheresis yielded between about 0.94 and 8.9 billion PBMCs per donor.

Overall results and qualifications from the work: Estimated clonotype richness was generally larger for naive than for memory subsets. Pairwise subsampling indicated that sequencing depth was expected to affect the degree of clonotype sharing among donors. Compared with non-shared clonotypes, the clonotypes found in all four sorted-subset donors had higher generation probabilities. Only blood was sampled, and tissue TCR repertoires likely differ from those in blood. Incomplete sequencing was indicated by rarefaction of sorted-subset datasets, despite the large sequencing depth. Across a handful of donors, about 5.2% of naive CD4, 3% to 3.5% of naive CD8, roughly 2.2% of memory CD4, and 0.4% of memory CD8 clonotypes were shared. The genetic and exposure-history diversity represented was limited by the small number of donors.

The CDR3 sequence holds 13 residues, the cysteine and phenylalanine included. Just the 39-base CDR3 DNA is kept, in frame starting at base 1. Trimming at the junction amounts to 3 bases on V and 8 bases on J, and the germline ends lie 13 bases apart. The germline V gene (reference sequence) provides CDR1 GTSNPN and CDR2 SVGIG. The chain is encoded by TRBV30 joined to TRBJ2-2; 5 matching bases give a weak D call of TRBD1. This clonotype was sampled from a man younger than 35 in good health. The sample comprised naive CD8+ T cells sorted from blood. The cell subset or site label on this specimen signifies: CD45RA+CCR7+. The sequenced DNA is TGTGCCTGGAGCCAAGGGGTACTAGGGGAGCTGTTTTTT. Its translation reads: CAWSQGVLGELFF.